These 32 T cell receptor beta chains were all obtained from the same sample, sequenced in a study of yellow fever vaccine responses in identical twins. Each CDR3 protein is one row after TCRdb ran MiXCR on the RT-PCR reads. The sample contains thousands of distinct CDR3 sequences, 8.7% of which appear only once. The material sequenced was T cells from blood (PBMCs), unsorted or a sorted subset (not recorded which), taken about 2 years after vaccination. The source of these receptors is a woman aged 18-29 years who received the yellow fever vaccine.

The chain is built from TRBV6-5 and TRBJ2-7, with D perhaps TRBD1 (5 bases). The V gene's germline CDR1 is MNHEY and CDR2 SVGAGI. Trimming stripped 2 bases from V and 2 bases from J, with 13 bases between. This CDR3 contains 15 residues. CDR3 protein: CASSYPTDKTYEQYF. In nucleotides, the CDR3 is TGTGCCAGCAGTTACCCGACAGATAAAACCTACGAGCAGTACTTC.

The chain recombines TRBV13 with TRBJ2-7; possibly TRBD1 for D (5 bases). CDR3 length equals 14 residues. V lost 5 bases to trimming and J lost 4 bases, with 15 bases between them. Per germline, CDR1 PRHDT and CDR2 FYEKMQ (reference sequence). CDR3 nucleotides: TGTGCCAGCAGCCCGGGCAGGGCAGGGTACGAGCAGTACTTC. As protein: CASSPGRAGYEQYF.

This clonotype is medium-sized in the sample. CDR3 nucleotides: TGCGCCAGCAGTTACACCGGGGAGCTGTTTTTT. It encodes CASSYTGELFF. This chain links TRBV23-1 with TRBJ2-2; no reliable D call. TRBV23-1 has ORF status, its function being uncertain. The CDR3 extends over 11 amino acids. V was shortened by 5 bases and J by 3 bases, with 1 base between the two germline ends.

This clonotype showed up just a few times. The chain employs TRBV12-3 or TRBV12-4 and TRBJ2-2, with D possibly being TRBD2 (7 bases). V lost 7 bases to trimming and J lost 1 base, with 25 bases between them. CDR3 length: 19 residues. This CDR3 is CASTPGDFRGDMNTGELFF. CDR3 in DNA: TGTGCCAGCACCCCCGGGGACTTCCGGGGGGACATGAACACCGGGGAGCTGTTTTTT.

Comments on this clonotype: The junction differs from germline at one of its ends, possibly a read error. The genes are TRBV7-7 and TRBJ2-2, with 8 bases that match TRBD2. In germline, CDR1 is SSHAT, CDR2 FNYEAQ (reference sequence). The CDR3 extends over 14 amino acids. The CDR3 sequence is CASSGGLDTGELFF. In DNA form, the CDR3 reads TGTGCTAGCAGCGGGGGACTAGACACCGGGGAGCTGTTTTTT.

In this sample, this clonotype turned up a few times. The CDR3 here is CASSQWNTEAFF. The CDR3 nucleotides are TGTGCCAGCAGTCAGTGGAACACTGAAGCTTTCTTT. The chain recombines TRBV12-3 or TRBV12-4 with TRBJ1-1; D not resolved. Trimming removed 5 bases at V and 1 base at J, with 5 bases between. The CDR3 is made up of 12 amino acids.

The chain links TRBV14 to TRBJ2-5; no clear D gene. The germline V and J ends were trimmed by 2 bases and 1 base, with 14 bases remaining between them. In germline, CDR1 is SGHDN, CDR2 FVKESK. The CDR3 length is 16 residues. CDR3 sequence (DNA): TGTGCCAGCAGCCAATCTCAATCGCGAGTCCAAGAGACCCAGTACTTC. This encodes CASSQSQSRVQETQYF. The full variable domain, in which reference TRBV14 and TRBJ2-5 provide the parts outside the CDR3, is EAGVTQFPSHSVIEKGQTVTLRCDPISGHDNLYWYRRVMGKEIKFLLHFVKESKQDESGMPNNRFLAERTGGTYSTLKVQPAELEDSGVYFCASSQSQSRVQETQYFGPGTRLLVL.

This clonotype is medium-sized. This rearrangement joins TRBV7-6 to TRBJ2-7; 9 bases line up with TRBD2. The CDR3 contains 15 residues. Losses at the gene ends were 2 bases for V and 7 bases for J; bases not matched to a gene: 9. CDR1 and CDR2 (germline): SGHVS, FNYEAQ. In DNA form, the CDR3 reads TGTGCCAGCAGCTTATTTGCGGGAGGGCCGAGTGAGCAGTACTTC. This encodes CASSLFAGGPSEQYF.

The V gene is TRBV7-9, the J gene TRBJ2-1; unclear D gene. Between the trimmed V and J ends, which lost 2 bases and 7 bases, there was a span of 3 bases. The CDR3 is made up of 11 amino acids. Germline CDR1 reads SEHNR; CDR2 reads FQNEAQ (reference sequence). The CDR3, as DNA: TGTGCCAGCAGCTTATCTAATGAGCAGTTCTTC. Translating it yields CASSLSNEQFF.

By sample fraction, this clonotype is medium-sized. The chain carries TRBV11-3 and TRBJ2-1, with 7 bases lining up with TRBD2. The CDR3 is 15 amino acids. In germline, CDR1 is SGHNT, CDR2 YENEEA. V trimming: 8 bases; J trimming: 4 bases; junction bases outside the gene matches: 11. For the CDR3, the DNA is TGTGCCAGCTCCCCCCCGGGACTACCTTACAATGAGCAGTTCTTC. Translating gives CASSPPGLPYNEQFF.

This clonotype was detected only a few times. The chain joins TRBV4-1 to TRBJ2-5, with D unclear. Germline V gene sequence: CDR1 MGHRA, CDR2 YSYEKL. This CDR3 has 13 amino acids. V was cut by 0 bases and J by 5 bases, with 7 bases left in between. CDR3 region: CASSQEDVETQYF. The CDR3, as DNA: TGCGCCAGCAGCCAAGAGGACGTGGAGACCCAGTACTTC.

This clonotype was recorded a few times. CDR3 DNA: TGCAGCGTTGGAGGGACGGGGGGCGTAAACACCATATATTTT. Protein sequence: CSVGGTGGVNTIYF. The chain has TRBV29-1 and TRBJ1-3, with D tentatively TRBD1 (6 bases). CDR3 size: 14 residues. From germline, CDR1 is SQVTM and CDR2 ANQGSEA. With 4 bases removed from V and 6 bases from J, the gap between germline ends came to 16 bases. Using reference TRBV29-1 and TRBJ1-3 for the parts outside the CDR3, the full variable domain is SAVISQKPSRDICQRGTSLTIQCQVDSQVTMMFWYRQQPGQSLTLIATANQGSEATYESGFVIDKFPISRPNLTFSTLTVSNMSPEDSSIYLCSVGGTGGVNTIYFGEGSWLTVV.

The rearrangement uses TRBV15 and TRBJ2-7, with 8 bases that match TRBD1. The CDR3 runs to 13 residues. CDR1 and CDR2 (germline): LNHNV, YYDKDF (reference sequence). Trimming at V came to 4 bases and at J to 3 bases, leaving 2 bases not matched to a gene. CDR3 residues: CATSTDRGYEQYF. DNA of the CDR3: TGTGCCACCAGCACAGACAGGGGCTACGAGCAGTACTTC.

This clonotype was seen once. The V and J genes are TRBV7-9 and TRBJ2-7; 7 bases are shared with TRBD2. This CDR3 contains 13 residues. Germline values: CDR1 SEHNR, CDR2 FQNEAQ (reference sequence). V lost 5 bases and J lost 2; bases outside the gene matches: 3. CDR3 DNA: TGTGCCAGCAGCACAACTAGCGCCTACGAGCAGTACTTC. Its protein product is CASSTTSAYEQYF.

The chain employs TRBV18 and TRBJ2-7; tentative D call: TRBD1 (5 bases). From germline, CDR1 is KGHSH and CDR2 LQKENI. The CDR3 contains 13 residues. Trimming took off 5 bases at V and 4 bases at J, with 12 bases between the two ends. This CDR3 reads CASSRDDSYEQYF. For the CDR3, the DNA is TGTGCCAGCTCAAGAGACGACAGTTACGAGCAGTACTTC.

V is TRBV10-3 and J is TRBJ2-7, with D possibly being TRBD1 or TRBD2 (6 bases each). Germline values: CDR1 ENHRY, CDR2 SYGVKD. V was trimmed by 6 bases and J by 6 bases, leaving 21 bases between them. The CDR3 loop spans 15 amino acids. CDR3 protein: CAIRGGPPGSGEQYF. DNA of the CDR3: TGTGCCATCAGGGGGGGCCCGCCGGGTTCCGGCGAGCAGTACTTC.

The chain employs TRBV4-1 and TRBJ1-1; D gene ambiguous. Per germline, CDR1 MGHRA and CDR2 YSYEKL. The V end lost 3 bases, the J end lost 6 bases, and 17 bases lay between the germline ends. The CDR3 is 15 residues long. The CDR3 is CASSQYTAGWPEAFF. Written as DNA, the CDR3 is TGCGCCAGCAGCCAGTACACAGCGGGGTGGCCTGAAGCTTTCTTT.

The sample holds a few counts of this clonotype. The chain uses TRBV5-1 and TRBJ2-5; a weak D match, TRBD1 (5 bases). With 4 bases removed from V and 0 bases from J, the gap between germline ends came to 10 bases. Per germline, CDR1 SGHRS and CDR2 YFSETQ. This CDR3 region has 14 residues. The CDR3 region is CASSPQGNQETQYF. For the CDR3, the DNA is TGCGCCAGCAGCCCTCAGGGTAACCAAGAGACCCAGTACTTC.

This clonotype was recorded a few times. The V call is TRBV24-1, the J call TRBJ2-1; D possibly corresponds to TRBD1 (6 bases). The V end lost 5 bases, the J end lost 4 bases, and 8 bases lay between the germline ends. This CDR3 is built from 13 residues. Per germline, CDR1 KGHDR and CDR2 SFDVKD. In nucleotides, the CDR3 is TGTGCCACCAGTGTAACAGGGTACAATGAGCAGTTCTTC. This sequence encodes CATSVTGYNEQFF.

The V and J genes are TRBV15 and TRBJ2-1; no clear D. Per the germline V gene, CDR1 is LNHNV and CDR2 is YYDKDF (reference sequence). Trimming took off 3 bases at V and 4 bases at J, with 10 bases between the two ends. The CDR3 is 14 residues long. The CDR3 region has the DNA TGTGCCACCAGCAGGACTCGTCGGTACAATGAGCAGTTCTTC. This codes for CATSRTRRYNEQFF.

This clonotype showed up just a few times. The chain has TRBV18 and TRBJ2-7; 7 bases align to TRBD1. Germline V gene sequence: CDR1 KGHSH, CDR2 LQKENI. With V trimmed by 5 bases and J by 0 bases, 4 bases remained unmatched. This CDR3 region has 14 residues. The CDR3 spells CASSATGSSYEQYF. CDR3 nucleotides: TGTGCCAGCTCAGCGACAGGGAGCTCCTACGAGCAGTACTTC.

The table lists this clonotype with a few counts. The J gene is TRBJ2-7, the V gene TRBV4-2, with TRBD1 matching 9 bases. V lost 2 bases and J lost 5; bases outside the gene matches: 7. The germline V gene has CDR1 LGHNA and CDR2 YNFKEQ. This CDR3 has 15 amino acids. CDR3 sequence (DNA): TGTGCCAGCAGCCAAAGGCGGACAGGGGACCACGAGCAGTACTTC. Amino acid sequence: CASSQRRTGDHEQYF.

The J gene is TRBJ2-5, the V gene TRBV6-2 or TRBV6-3; the match to TRBD1 covers 8 bases. V was pared by 4 bases and J by 5 bases, with 6 bases of the junction left unmatched. The CDR3 is 14 amino acids. From germline, CDR1 is MNHEY and CDR2 SVGEGT. CDR3 protein: CASSSDRGYETQYF. The CDR3 DNA reads as TGTGCCAGCAGTTCCGACAGGGGATACGAGACCCAGTACTTC.

The chain carries TRBV11-1 and TRBJ2-7; unclear D gene. The CDR3 sequence is 14 residues long. Germline V lookup: CDR1 SGHAT, CDR2 FQDESV (reference sequence). V was shortened by 4 bases and J by 6 bases, with 16 bases between the two germline ends. As DNA, the CDR3 is TGTGCCAGCAGCTCACCCACTTTGGTTAGCGAGCAGTACTTC. This gives the protein CASSSPTLVSEQYF.

This clonotype was picked up a small number of times. The V and J genes are TRBV24-1 and TRBJ2-1; no firm D call. Germline values: CDR1 KGHDR, CDR2 SFDVKD. This CDR3 region has 12 residues. Trimming took 6 bases from V and 4 from J, leaving 6 bases between them. This CDR3 is CATSSHYNEQFF. CDR3 coding DNA: TGTGCCACCAGTTCGCATTACAATGAGCAGTTCTTC.

The chain employs TRBV6-1 and TRBJ2-7, with D tentatively TRBD1 (7 bases). CDR3 size: 14 residues. V lost 7 bases, J lost 1 base, and 14 bases lay in between. Germline V CDR1 and CDR2: MNHNS, SASEGT. The CDR3 sequence: CASMGGQLSYEQYF. As DNA, the CDR3 is TGTGCCAGCATGGGGGGACAGCTGTCCTACGAGCAGTACTTC.

The rearrangement joins TRBV11-2 to TRBJ2-1; a possible D gene is TRBD1 (6 bases). V lost 5 bases and J lost 4, with 9 bases in between. CDR3 length: 13 residues. Germline CDR1 SGHAT, CDR2 FQNNGV. CDR3 loop: CASSPGHYNEQFF. CDR3 DNA sequence: TGTGCCAGCAGCCCGGGACATTACAATGAGCAGTTCTTC.

The V and J genes are TRBV6-1 and TRBJ2-1; D is unclear. V was cut by 0 bases and J by 0 bases, with 6 bases left in between. Germline CDR1 and CDR2: MNHNS and SASEGT. The CDR3 is 15 amino acids. DNA of the CDR3: TGTGCCAGCAGTGAAGCCCCTATCTCCTACAATGAGCAGTTCTTC. This gives the protein CASSEAPISYNEQFF.

This clonotype is judged large. CDR3 sequence (DNA): TGTGCCAGCAGTTCCCCCATAGCGGGACAAAGCTCCTACGAGCAGTACTTC. Its translation is CASSSPIAGQSSYEQYF. The rearrangement joins TRBV28 to TRBJ2-7; 8 bases are a match to TRBD2. The CDR3 sequence is 17 residues long. Germline CDR1 and CDR2: MDHEN and SYDVKM. The junction had 11 bases not matched to a gene; V was cut back by 4 bases and J by 0 bases.

This rearrangement joins TRBV4-1 to TRBJ2-7; 15 nucleotides match TRBD2. The ends lost 4 bases at V and 7 bases at J; junction bases unmatched: 5. The CDR3 spans 15 residues. CDR1 and CDR2 (germline): MGHRA, YSYEKL. This chain's CDR3 is CASSRTSGGAREQYF. The CDR3 nucleotides are TGCGCCAGCAGCCGGACTAGCGGGGGGGCTAGGGAGCAGTACTTC.

This clonotype has just a few counts. V usage is TRBV10-3 and J usage is TRBJ2-1; D call uncertain. The CDR3 totals 12 residues. Trimming left V 2 bases short and J 6 bases short, with 5 bases between. The V gene's germline CDR1 is ENHRY and CDR2 SYGVKD. The CDR3 nucleotides are TGTGCCATCAGTGAGACTCCCAATGAGCAGTTCTTC. Its protein product is CAISETPNEQFF.

This clonotype is termed medium-sized. The V and J genes are TRBV7-6 and TRBJ2-1, with no clear D. Looked up from germline, CDR1 is SGHVS and CDR2 is FNYEAQ. The CDR3 spans 12 residues. V was cut by 1 base and J by 6 bases, with 4 bases left in between. The CDR3 protein is CASSLGTNEQFF. As DNA, the CDR3 is TGTGCCAGCAGCTTAGGGACCAATGAGCAGTTCTTC.